A selection of T cell receptor beta chains follows, all from one sample in a study of immune evolution from preneoplasia to lung adenocarcinoma. The protocol was immunoSEQ multiplex PCR, while the TCRdb copy is restricted to in-frame clones and leaves out a portion. The sample gives around 6,400 clones, 75% to 90% of which show up once; more than 4.5% is in the top ten. Source material: FFPE invasive lung adenocarcinoma tissue. These receptors came from a person aged 45 to 69 with lung adenocarcinoma. Both conserved end residues are part of each CDR3. The D gene is left open where the match is weak. Part of the rows lack a size; the others show once, few, many or a class for expanded clones.

clone size	J gene	CDR3 length	D gene	V gene	CDR3 protein	CDR3 DNA
NA	TRBJ2-7	15	TRBD1	TRBV5-1	CASSVPGQGAREQYF	TGCGCCAGCAGCGTGCCGGGACAGGGGGCGAGGGAGCAGTACTTC
NA	TRBJ1-2	15	NA	TRBV27	CASSLYAEGYGGYTF	TGTGCCAGCAGTTTATATGCGGAGGGCTATGGTGGCTACACCTTC
NA	TRBJ2-1	16	TRBD2	TRBV5-1	CASSLRLAGGPNEQFF	TGCGCCAGCAGCCTCCGACTAGCGGGAGGGCCAAATGAGCAGTTCTTC
NA	TRBJ1-4	11	NA	TRBV19	CASNKAGKLFF	TGTGCCAGTAACAAGGCCGGAAAACTGTTTTTT
NA	TRBJ2-7	15	TRBD2	TRBV6-1	CASSGSGLAGYEQYF	TGTGCCAGCAGTGGATCGGGACTAGCGGGTTACGAGCAGTACTTC
NA	TRBJ1-3	15	NA	TRBV6-1	CASSAAEYSGNTIYF	TGTGCCAGCAGTGCCGCAGAGTACTCTGGAAACACCATATATTTT
NA	TRBJ2-2	15	NA	TRBV7-6	CASSLEVRGTGELFF	TGTGCCAGCAGCTTAGAGGTTAGAGGGACCGGGGAGCTGTTTTTT
NA	TRBJ2-2	14	TRBD2	TRBV2	CASSEGLVIGELFF	TGTGCCAGCAGTGAGGGACTAGTTATCGGGGAGCTGTTTTTT
NA	TRBJ2-3	17	TRBD2	TRBV11-2	CASSPRAGTSGTDTQYF	TGTGCCAGCAGCCCACGGGCTGGGACTAGCGGAACAGATACGCAGTATTTT
NA	TRBJ1-3	16	NA	TRBV18	CASSPLGSGLGNTIYF	TGTGCCAGCTCACCCCTCGGTTCGGGGCTGGGAAACACCATATATTTT
NA	TRBJ2-1	16	TRBD1	TRBV6-1	CASSDIWTGDYNEQFF	TGTGCCAGCAGTGATATTTGGACAGGGGATTACAATGAGCAGTTCTTC
NA	TRBJ1-2	14	TRBD1	TRBV28	CASSLGQGLFGYTF	TGTGCCAGCAGTTTGGGACAGGGGTTGTTCGGCTACACCTTC
NA	TRBJ2-5	15	TRBD1	TRBV6-6	CASSYSDRGSETQYF	TGTGCCAGCAGTTACTCCGACAGGGGAAGTGAGACCCAGTACTTC
NA	TRBJ2-3	16	NA	TRBV21-1	CASRNQVAVMQDTQYF	TGTGCCAGCAGGAACCAAGTAGCAGTCATGCAAGATACGCAGTATTTT
once	TRBJ2-7	16	TRBD1	TRBV5-1	CASRPGYRGSPYEQYF	TGCGCCAGCAGACCCGGATACAGGGGCTCCCCCTACGAGCAGTACTTC
NA	TRBJ1-1	13	NA	TRBV9	CASSVDVKDEAFF	TGTGCCAGCAGCGTAGATGTCAAAGATGAAGCTTTCTTT
NA	TRBJ2-5	14	NA	TRBV7-9	CASNLMVGQETQYF	TGTGCCAGCAACTTAATGGTGGGACAAGAGACCCAGTACTTC
NA	TRBJ1-1	14	TRBD1	TRBV7-9	CASSLTGVNTEAFF	TGTGCCAGCAGCCTGACAGGGGTGAACACTGAAGCTTTCTTT
NA	TRBJ2-1	14	TRBD2	TRBV6-1	CASSDTSAINEQFF	TGTGCCAGCAGTGACACTAGCGCCATCAATGAGCAGTTCTTC
NA	TRBJ1-1	13	TRBD1	TRBV29-1	CSVRPGGDTEAFF	TGCAGCGTTAGGCCAGGGGGTGACACTGAAGCTTTCTTT
NA	TRBJ1-4	14	TRBD1	TRBV28	CASRTGGAGEKLFF	TGTGCCAGCCGAACAGGGGGCGCGGGGGAAAAACTGTTTTTT
NA	TRBJ2-3	16	NA	TRBV9	CASSKSRDGGTDTQYF	TGTGCCAGCAGCAAATCCCGGGACGGTGGCACAGATACGCAGTATTTT
NA	TRBJ2-2	16	NA	TRBV7-2	CASSLVGSRNTGELFF	TGTGCCAGCAGCTTGGTCGGGAGTAGGAACACCGGGGAGCTGTTTTTT
NA	TRBJ2-7	15	TRBD2	TRBV7-2	CASSGTAGTNPKVYF	TGTGCCAGCAGCGGAACCGCCGGGACTAACCCTAAAGTGTACTTC
NA	TRBJ1-5	14	NA	TRBV7-2	CASSQTVSNQPQHF	TGTGCCAGCAGCCAGACAGTTAGCAATCAGCCCCAGCATTTT
few	TRBJ2-5	13	NA	TRBV28	CASSAGQKETQYF	TGTGCCAGCAGTGCCGGACAGAAAGAGACCCAGTACTTC